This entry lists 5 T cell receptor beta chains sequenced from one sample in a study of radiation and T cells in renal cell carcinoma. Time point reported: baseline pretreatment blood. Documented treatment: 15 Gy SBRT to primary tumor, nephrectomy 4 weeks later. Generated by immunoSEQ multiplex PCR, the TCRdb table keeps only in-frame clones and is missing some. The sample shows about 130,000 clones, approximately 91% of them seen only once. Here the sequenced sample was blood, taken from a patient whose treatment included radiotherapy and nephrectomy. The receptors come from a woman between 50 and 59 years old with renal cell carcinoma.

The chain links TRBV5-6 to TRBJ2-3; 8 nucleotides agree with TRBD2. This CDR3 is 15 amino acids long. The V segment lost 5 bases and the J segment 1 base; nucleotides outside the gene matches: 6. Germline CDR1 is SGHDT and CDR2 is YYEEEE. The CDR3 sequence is CASRKSGGGTDTQYF. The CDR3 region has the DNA TGTGCCAGCAGGAAAAGCGGGGGCGGCACAGATACGCAGTATTTT.

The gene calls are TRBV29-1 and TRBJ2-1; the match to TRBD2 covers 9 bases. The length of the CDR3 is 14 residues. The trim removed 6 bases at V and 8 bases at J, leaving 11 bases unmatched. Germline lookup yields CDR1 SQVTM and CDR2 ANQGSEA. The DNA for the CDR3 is TGCAGCGTCCGCCCGCGGGGGGGCTTAGATGAGCAGTTCTTC. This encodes CSVRPRGGLDEQFF.

DNA of the CDR3: TGTGCCTGGGATGGCGGGGGGGAGCTGTTTTTT. Amino acids: CAWDGGGELFF. V usage is TRBV30 and J usage is TRBJ2-2; D may be TRBD2 (5 bases). Deletions cut 5 bases from V and 8 bases from J, with 9 bases between. Germline lookup yields CDR1 GTSNPN and CDR2 SVGIG (reference sequence). This CDR3 region has 11 residues.

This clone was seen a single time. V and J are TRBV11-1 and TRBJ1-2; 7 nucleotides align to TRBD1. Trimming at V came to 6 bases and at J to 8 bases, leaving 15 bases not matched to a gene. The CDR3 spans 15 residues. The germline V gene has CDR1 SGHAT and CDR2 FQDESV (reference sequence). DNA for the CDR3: TGTGCCAGCAGTCCCTATACTGACAGGGACGGAGGCTACACCTTC. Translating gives CASSPYTDRDGGYTF.

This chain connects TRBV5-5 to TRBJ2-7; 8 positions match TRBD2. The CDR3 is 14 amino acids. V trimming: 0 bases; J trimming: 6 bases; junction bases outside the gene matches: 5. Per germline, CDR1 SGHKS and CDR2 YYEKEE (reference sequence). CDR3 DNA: TGTGCCAGCAGCTTGGAGCGGGGGAGATCCGAGCAGTACTTC. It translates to CASSLERGRSEQYF.